These 14 T cell receptor beta chains were all obtained from the same sample, sequenced in a study of control samples from healthy donors and cancer patients. The method was immunoSEQ multiplex PCR; TCRdb's version includes in-frame clones alone and lacks a portion of them. The table lists 120,000 or so clones, approximately 89% of them singletons, with 6% to 8.5% in the top ten. Sequencing was carried out using blood. These receptors were collected from a woman younger than 35 in good health.

This clone was seen more than once but under ten times. The chain recombines TRBV21-1 with TRBJ2-5; the table's D call, TRBD1, has no DNA check behind it. TRBV21-1 is tagged as a pseudogene. The CDR3 is 13 amino acids. This CDR3 reads CASRDGTAVDQYF. The CDR3 region has the DNA TGTGCCAGTCGGGATGGGACAGCAGTTGACCAGTACTTC.

This chain connects TRBV5-1 to TRBJ2-5; 9 bases are shared with TRBD1. The V gene's germline CDR1 is SGHRS and CDR2 YFSETQ. CDR3 size: 16 residues. The V gene end was trimmed by 3 bases and the J gene end by 2 bases; junction bases not matched to a gene: 8. Here the CDR3 DNA reads TGCGCCAGCAGCTGGGGACAGGGAGGGCCTCAAGAGACCCAGTACTTC. Protein: CASSWGQGGPQETQYF.

The chain is built from TRBV11-2 and TRBJ2-5; no reliable D call. This CDR3 is built from 13 residues. Germline CDR1 is SGHAT and CDR2 is FQNNGV. Trimming cost V 5 bases and J 2 bases, with 9 bases left between them. The CDR3 spells CASSPTPQETQYF. Here the CDR3 DNA reads TGTGCCAGCAGCCCTACCCCGCAAGAGACCCAGTACTTC.

This sequence joins TRBV7-9 and TRBJ2-3; D remains ambiguous. CDR1 is SEHNR, CDR2 FQNEAQ, per germline (reference sequence). Between the trimmed V and J ends, which lost 1 base and 2 bases, there was a span of 7 bases. The length of the CDR3 is 14 residues. This chain's CDR3 is CASSLEGDTDTQYF. The CDR3 DNA reads TGTGCCAGCAGCTTAGAGGGTGACACAGATACGCAGTATTTT. Supplemented by reference TRBV7-9 and TRBJ2-3, the full variable domain reads DTGVSQNPRHKITKRGQNVTFRCDPISEHNRLYWYRQTLGQGPEFLTYFQNEAQLEKSRLLSDRFSAERPKGSFSTLEIQRTEQGDSAMYLCASSLEGDTDTQYFGPGTRLTVL.

This sequence joins TRBV10-2 and TRBJ2-3, with 10 bases lining up with TRBD2. V trimming: 3 bases; J trimming: 1 base; junction bases outside the gene matches: 4. The CDR3 has 16 residues. Germline V gene data show CDR1 as WSHSY and CDR2 as SAAADI. The CDR3 loop is CASSEGLAGGTDTQYF. The CDR3 coding sequence is TGCGCCAGCAGTGAAGGGCTAGCGGGGGGCACAGATACGCAGTATTTT.

The chain's CDR3 is CASSFFRNSSYNEQFF. The CDR3 DNA reads TGTGCCAGCAGTTTTTTCAGAAACAGCTCCTACAATGAGCAGTTCTTC. The J gene is TRBJ2-1, the V gene TRBV28, with D unresolved. The ends were cut back, 3 bases at V and 0 bases at J, with 12 bases in the middle. CDR3 size: 16 residues. The germline gives CDR1 MDHEN, CDR2 SYDVKM.

V and J are TRBV7-9 and TRBJ2-5; D call uncertain. CDR1 is SEHNR and CDR2 is FQNEAQ in the germline V gene (reference sequence). V shed 3 bases and J shed 1 base, with 18 bases lying between them. This CDR3 has 17 residues. CDR3 in amino acids: CASSFPRPRSIQETQYF. The CDR3 DNA is TGTGCCAGCAGCTTTCCCCGCCCCAGGAGTATCCAAGAGACCCAGTACTTC.

This clone was detected many times. This rearrangement joins TRBV25-1 to TRBJ2-7; D may be TRBD1 (5 bases). The CDR3 sequence is 15 residues long. The V end was cut by 5 bases, the J end by 1 base, with 15 bases between. Germline CDR1 is MGHDK and CDR2 is SYGVNS. This chain's CDR3 is CASSSRESWSYEQYF. In DNA, the CDR3 is TGTGCCAGCAGTTCCAGGGAAAGTTGGTCCTACGAGCAGTACTTC.

The chain combines TRBV7-2 with TRBJ2-1; no definite D call. Germline CDR1 is SGHTA and CDR2 is FQGNSA. V lost 2 bases and J lost 5, with 4 bases in between. The length of the CDR3 is 12 residues. The CDR3 nucleotides are TGTGCCAGCAGCTTAACAAACAATGAGCAGTTCTTC. Protein sequence: CASSLTNNEQFF.

V gene TRBV13 combines with J gene TRBJ2-7; the D gene is possibly TRBD1 (5 bases). The germline V and J ends were trimmed by 0 bases and 0 bases, with 9 bases remaining between them. The CDR3 totals 15 residues. In germline, CDR1 is PRHDT, CDR2 FYEKMQ (reference sequence). CDR3 protein: CASSLGGRVSYEQYF. CDR3 sequence (DNA): TGTGCCAGCAGCTTAGGCGGCAGGGTCTCCTACGAGCAGTACTTC.

The V call is TRBV28, the J call TRBJ1-1; D might be TRBD1 (6 bases). The CDR3 contains 11 residues. The germline V gene has CDR1 MDHEN and CDR2 SYDVKM. Between the trimmed V and J ends, which lost 7 bases and 5 bases, there was a span of 8 bases. This CDR3 reads CASKGETEAFF. CDR3 in DNA: TGTGCCAGCAAGGGGGAAACTGAAGCTTTCTTT.

This clone was observed once. The chain is built from TRBV27 and TRBJ2-7, with TRBD2 matching 8 bases. There are 14 residues in the CDR3. Looked up from germline, CDR1 is MNHEY and CDR2 is SMNVEV (reference sequence). Trimming removed 3 bases from V and 0 bases from J; junction bases left unmatched: 1. The CDR3 nucleotides read TGTGCCAGCAGTTTCGGGGGGGCCTCCTACGAGCAGTACTTC. Its protein is CASSFGGASYEQYF.

The chain carries TRBV28 and TRBJ1-5; D gene unclear. Trimming left V 2 bases short and J 7 bases short, with 6 bases between. The CDR3 loop spans 12 amino acids. Germline CDR1 reads MDHEN; CDR2 reads SYDVKM. Written as DNA, the CDR3 is TGTGCCAGCAGTTTAATAGGGCAGCCCCAGCATTTT. Translated, it gives CASSLIGQPQHF.

This chain joins TRBV20-1 and TRBJ2-7; no clear D. The length of the CDR3 is 11 residues. Germline V CDR1 and CDR2: DFQATT, SNEGSKA (reference sequence). V shed 5 bases and J shed 4 bases, with 9 bases lying between them. The CDR3 spells CSAGPGYEQYF. CDR3 bases: TGCAGTGCTGGACCCGGATACGAGCAGTACTTC.